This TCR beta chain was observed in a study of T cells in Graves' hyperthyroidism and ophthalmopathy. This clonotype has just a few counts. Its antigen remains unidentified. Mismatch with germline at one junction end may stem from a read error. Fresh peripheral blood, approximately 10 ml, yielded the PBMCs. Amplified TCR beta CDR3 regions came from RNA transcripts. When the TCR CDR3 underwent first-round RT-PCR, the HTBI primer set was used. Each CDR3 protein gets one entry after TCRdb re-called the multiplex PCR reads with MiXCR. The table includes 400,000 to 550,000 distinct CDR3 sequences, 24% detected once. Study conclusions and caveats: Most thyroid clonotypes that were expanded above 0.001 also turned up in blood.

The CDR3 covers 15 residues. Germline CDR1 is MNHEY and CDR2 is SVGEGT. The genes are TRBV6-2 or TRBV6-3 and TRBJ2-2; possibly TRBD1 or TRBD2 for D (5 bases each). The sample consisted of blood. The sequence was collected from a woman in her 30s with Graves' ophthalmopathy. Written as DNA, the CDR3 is TGTGCCAGCAGTTCCACAGGTTCGAACACCGGGGAGCCGTTTTTT. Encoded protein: CASSSTGSNTGEPFF.